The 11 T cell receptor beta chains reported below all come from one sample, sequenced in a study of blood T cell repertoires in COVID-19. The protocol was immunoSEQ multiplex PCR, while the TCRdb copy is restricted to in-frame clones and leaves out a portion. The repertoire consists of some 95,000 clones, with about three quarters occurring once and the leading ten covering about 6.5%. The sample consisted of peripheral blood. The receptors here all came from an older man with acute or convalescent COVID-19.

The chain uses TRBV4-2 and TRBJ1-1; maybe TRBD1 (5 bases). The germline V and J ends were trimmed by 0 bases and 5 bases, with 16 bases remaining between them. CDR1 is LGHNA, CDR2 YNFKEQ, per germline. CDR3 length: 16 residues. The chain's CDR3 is CASSQDLAGGGTEAFF. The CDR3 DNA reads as TGTGCCAGCAGCCAAGATTTGGCAGGCGGGGGAACTGAAGCTTTCTTT.

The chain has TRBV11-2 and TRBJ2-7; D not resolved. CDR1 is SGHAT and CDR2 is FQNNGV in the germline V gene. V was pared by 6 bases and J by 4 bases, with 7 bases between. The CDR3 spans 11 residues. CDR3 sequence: CASRLYYEQYF. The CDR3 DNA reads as TGTGCCAGCAGATTATATTACGAGCAGTACTTC.

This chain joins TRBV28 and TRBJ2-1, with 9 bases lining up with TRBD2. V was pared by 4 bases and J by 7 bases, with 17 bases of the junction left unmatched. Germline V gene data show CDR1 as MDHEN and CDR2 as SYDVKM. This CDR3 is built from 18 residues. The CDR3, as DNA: TGTGCCAGCAGTTCTCCCTCCCCGACTAGCGGAGGTAGTAATGAGCAGTTCTTC. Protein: CASSSPSPTSGGSNEQFF. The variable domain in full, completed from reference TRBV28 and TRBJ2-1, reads DVKVTQSSRYLVKRTGEKVFLECVQDMDHENMFWYRQDPGLGLRLIYFSYDVKMKEKGDIPEGYSVSREKKERFSLILESASTNQTSMYLCASSSPSPTSGGSNEQFFGPGTRLTVL.

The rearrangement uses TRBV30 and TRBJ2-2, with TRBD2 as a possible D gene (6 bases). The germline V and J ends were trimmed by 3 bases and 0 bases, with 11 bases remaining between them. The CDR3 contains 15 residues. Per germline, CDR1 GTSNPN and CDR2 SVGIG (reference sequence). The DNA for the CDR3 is TGTGCCTGGAGGGGGGACTTCACGAACACCGGGGAGCTGTTTTTT. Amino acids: CAWRGDFTNTGELFF. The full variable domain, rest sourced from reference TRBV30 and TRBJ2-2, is SQTIHQWPATLVQPVGSPLSLECTVEGTSNPNLYWYRQAAGRGLQLLFYSVGIGQISSEVPQNLSASRPQDRQFILSSKKLLLSDSGFYLCAWRGDFTNTGELFFGEGSRLTVL.

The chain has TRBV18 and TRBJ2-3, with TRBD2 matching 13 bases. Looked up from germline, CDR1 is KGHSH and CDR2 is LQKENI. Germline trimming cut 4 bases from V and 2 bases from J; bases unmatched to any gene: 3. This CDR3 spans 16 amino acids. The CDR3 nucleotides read TGTGCCAGCTCACGGACTAGCGGGGGATCCACAGATACGCAGTATTTT. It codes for CASSRTSGGSTDTQYF.

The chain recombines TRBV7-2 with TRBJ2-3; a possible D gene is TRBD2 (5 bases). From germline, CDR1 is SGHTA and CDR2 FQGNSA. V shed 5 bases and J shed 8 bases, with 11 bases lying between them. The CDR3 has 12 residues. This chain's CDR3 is CASSLDSFTQYF. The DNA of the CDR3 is TGTGCCAGCAGCCTGGACTCTTTTACGCAGTATTTT.

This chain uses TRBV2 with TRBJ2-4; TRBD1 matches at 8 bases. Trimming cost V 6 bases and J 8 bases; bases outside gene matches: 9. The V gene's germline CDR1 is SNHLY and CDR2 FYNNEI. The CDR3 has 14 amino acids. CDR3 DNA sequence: TGTGCCAGCAGAGGTCCAGGACAGGGTTACATTCAGTACTTC. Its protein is CASRGPGQGYIQYF.

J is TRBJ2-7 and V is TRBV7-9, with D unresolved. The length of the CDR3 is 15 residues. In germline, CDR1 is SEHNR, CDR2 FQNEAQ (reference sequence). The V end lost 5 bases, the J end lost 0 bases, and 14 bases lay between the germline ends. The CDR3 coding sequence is TGTGCCAGCAGCAGCAAAGACGCGGCCTCCTACGAGCAGTACTTC. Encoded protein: CASSSKDAASYEQYF.

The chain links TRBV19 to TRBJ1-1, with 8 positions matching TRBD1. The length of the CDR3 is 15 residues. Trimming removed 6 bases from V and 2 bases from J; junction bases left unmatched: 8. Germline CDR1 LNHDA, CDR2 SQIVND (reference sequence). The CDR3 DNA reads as TGTGCCAGTAGAGAGACAGGGGCCCCTAACACTGAAGCTTTCTTT. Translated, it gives CASRETGAPNTEAFF.

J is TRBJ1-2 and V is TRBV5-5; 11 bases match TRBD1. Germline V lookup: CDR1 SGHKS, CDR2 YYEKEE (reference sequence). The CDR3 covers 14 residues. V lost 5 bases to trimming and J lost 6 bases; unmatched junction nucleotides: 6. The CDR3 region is CASRTGTGGDGYTF. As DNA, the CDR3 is TGTGCCAGCAGGACCGGGACAGGGGGGGATGGCTACACCTTC. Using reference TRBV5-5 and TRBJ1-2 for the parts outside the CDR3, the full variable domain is DAGVTQSPTHLIKTRGQQVTLRCSPISGHKSVSWYQQVLGQGPQFIFQYYEKEERGRGNFPDRFSARQFPNYSSELNVNALLLGDSALYLCASRTGTGGDGYTFGSGTRLTVV.

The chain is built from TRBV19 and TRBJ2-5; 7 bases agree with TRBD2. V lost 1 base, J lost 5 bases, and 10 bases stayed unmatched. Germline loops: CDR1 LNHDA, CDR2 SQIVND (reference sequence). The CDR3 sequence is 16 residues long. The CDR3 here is CASSIVGSGPRETQYF. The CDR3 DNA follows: TGTGCCAGTAGTATAGTCGGTAGCGGGCCTCGGGAGACCCAGTACTTC.